This T cell receptor (beta chain) is from a study of memory CD4+ T cells and cytomegalovirus serostatus. The study's findings and limits: CMV serostatus prediction reached median AUC approximately 0.95, or 0.91 with US-trained model.

Single viable CD3+CD4+CD8-CD45RO+ cells were sorted as the memory CD4+ T cells. For this clone: Antigen unknown.

This CDR3 contains 14 residues. V lost 5 bases and J 5 bases, leaving 15 bases between the germline ends. Germline V lookup: CDR1 SGHDN, CDR2 FVKESK. The assay was immunoSEQ multiplex PCR, and TCRdb's table has in-frame clones only and misses some. The sample holds about 58,000 clones, more than 65% seen once. The V call is TRBV14, the J call TRBJ1-1; D perhaps matches TRBD1 (5 bases). This receptor was obtained from an adult in good health and CMV-seronegative. Some clones in this sample may be carry-over from other donors' samples. The sample taken for sequencing was memory CD4+ T cells from blood. The CDR3 loop reads CASSLGGARTEAFF. CDR3 nucleotide sequence: TGTGCCAGCAGCTTGGGAGGGGCTAGAACTGAAGCTTTCTTT.